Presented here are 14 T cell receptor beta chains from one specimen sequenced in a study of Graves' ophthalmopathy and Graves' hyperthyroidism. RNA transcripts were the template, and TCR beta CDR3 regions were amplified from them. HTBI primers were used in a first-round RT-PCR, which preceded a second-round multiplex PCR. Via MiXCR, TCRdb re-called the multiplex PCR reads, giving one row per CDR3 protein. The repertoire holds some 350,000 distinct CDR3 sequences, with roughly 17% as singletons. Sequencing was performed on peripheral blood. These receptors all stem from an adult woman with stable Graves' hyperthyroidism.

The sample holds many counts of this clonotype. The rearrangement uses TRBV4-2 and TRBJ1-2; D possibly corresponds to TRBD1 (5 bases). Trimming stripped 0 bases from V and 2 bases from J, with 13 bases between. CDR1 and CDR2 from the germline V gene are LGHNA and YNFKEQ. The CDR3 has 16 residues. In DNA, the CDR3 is TGTGCCAGCAGCCAAGATGCGGCGGGGGGGAACTATGGCTACACCTTC. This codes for CASSQDAAGGNYGYTF.

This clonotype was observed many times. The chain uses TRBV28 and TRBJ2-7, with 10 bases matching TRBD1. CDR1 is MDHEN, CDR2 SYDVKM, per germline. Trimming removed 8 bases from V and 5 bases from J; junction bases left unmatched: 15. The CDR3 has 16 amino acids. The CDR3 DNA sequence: TGTGCCAGCGTTAAAGTAGGGGGGACAGGGGTAAACGAGCAGTACTTC. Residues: CASVKVGGTGVNEQYF. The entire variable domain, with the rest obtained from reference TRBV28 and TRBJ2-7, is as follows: DVKVTQSSRYLVKRTGEKVFLECVQDMDHENMFWYRQDPGLGLRLIYFSYDVKMKEKGDIPEGYSVSREKKERFSLILESASTNQTSMYLCASVKVGGTGVNEQYFGPGTRLTVT.

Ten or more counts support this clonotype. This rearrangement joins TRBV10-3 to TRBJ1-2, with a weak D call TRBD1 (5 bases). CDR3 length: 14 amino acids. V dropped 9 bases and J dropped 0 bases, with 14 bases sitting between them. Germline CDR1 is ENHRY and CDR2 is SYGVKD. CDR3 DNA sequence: TGTGCCATTACCCGGGACGCGGCTAACTATGGCTACACCTTC. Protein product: CAITRDAANYGYTF.

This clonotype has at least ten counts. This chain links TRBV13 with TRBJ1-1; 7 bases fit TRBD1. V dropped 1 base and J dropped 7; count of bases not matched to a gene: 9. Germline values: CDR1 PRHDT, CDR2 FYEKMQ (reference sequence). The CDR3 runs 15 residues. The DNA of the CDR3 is TGTGCCAGCAGCTTAGATCCTCGAGGGGGCCGTGAAGCTTTCTTT. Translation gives CASSLDPRGGREAFF.

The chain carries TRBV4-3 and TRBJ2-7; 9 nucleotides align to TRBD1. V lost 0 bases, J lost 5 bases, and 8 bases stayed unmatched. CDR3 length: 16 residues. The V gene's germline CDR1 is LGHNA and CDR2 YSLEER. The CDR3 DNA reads TGCGCCAGCAGCCAAGATAGGGACAGGGTCGGCAACGAGCAGTACTTC. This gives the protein CASSQDRDRVGNEQYF.

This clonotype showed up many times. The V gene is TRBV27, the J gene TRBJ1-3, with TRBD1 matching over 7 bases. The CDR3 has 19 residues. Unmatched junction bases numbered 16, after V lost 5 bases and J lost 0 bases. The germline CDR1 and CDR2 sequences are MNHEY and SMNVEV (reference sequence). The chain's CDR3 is CASSPTTGQLSSSGNTIYF. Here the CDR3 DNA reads TGTGCCAGCAGTCCTACGACGGGACAGCTATCTTCCTCTGGAAACACCATATATTTT.

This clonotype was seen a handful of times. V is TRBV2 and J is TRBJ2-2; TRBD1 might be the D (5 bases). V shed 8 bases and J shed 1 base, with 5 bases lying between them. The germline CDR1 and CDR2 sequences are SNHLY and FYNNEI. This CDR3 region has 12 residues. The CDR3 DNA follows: TGTGCCAGCGGACAGAACACCGGGGAGCTGTTTTTT. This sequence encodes CASGQNTGELFF. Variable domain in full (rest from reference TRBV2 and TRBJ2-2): EPEVTQTPSHQVTQMGQEVILRCVPISNHLYFYWYRQILGQKVEFLVSFYNNEISEKSEIFDDQFSVERPDGSNFTLKIRSTKLEDSAMYFCASGQNTGELFFGEGSRLTVL.

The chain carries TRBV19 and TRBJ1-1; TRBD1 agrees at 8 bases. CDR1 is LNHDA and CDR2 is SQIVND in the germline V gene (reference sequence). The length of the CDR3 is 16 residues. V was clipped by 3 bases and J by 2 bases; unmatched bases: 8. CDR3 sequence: CASSINRGFPNTEAFF. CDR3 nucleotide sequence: TGTGCCAGTAGTATTAACAGGGGGTTTCCAAACACTGAAGCTTTCTTT.

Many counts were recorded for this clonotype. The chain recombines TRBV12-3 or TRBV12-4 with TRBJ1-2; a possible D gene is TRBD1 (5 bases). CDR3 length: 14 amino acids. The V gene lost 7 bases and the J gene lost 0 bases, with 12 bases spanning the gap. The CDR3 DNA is TGTGCCAGCAATTTCGACAGATCTAACTATGGCTACACCTTC. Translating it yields CASNFDRSNYGYTF.

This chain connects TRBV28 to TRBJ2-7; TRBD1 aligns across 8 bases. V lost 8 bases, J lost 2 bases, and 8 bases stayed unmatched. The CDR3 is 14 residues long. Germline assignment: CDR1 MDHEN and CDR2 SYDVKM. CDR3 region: CASRSSDRAYEQYF. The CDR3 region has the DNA TGTGCCAGCCGATCTTCGGACAGGGCCTACGAGCAGTACTTC.

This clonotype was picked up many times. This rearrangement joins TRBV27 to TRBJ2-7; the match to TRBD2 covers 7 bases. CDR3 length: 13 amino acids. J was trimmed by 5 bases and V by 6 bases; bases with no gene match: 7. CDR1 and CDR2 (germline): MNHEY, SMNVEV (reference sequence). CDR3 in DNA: TGTGCCAGCAGGCCGACTAGCTTCCACGAGCAGTACTTC. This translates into CASRPTSFHEQYF.

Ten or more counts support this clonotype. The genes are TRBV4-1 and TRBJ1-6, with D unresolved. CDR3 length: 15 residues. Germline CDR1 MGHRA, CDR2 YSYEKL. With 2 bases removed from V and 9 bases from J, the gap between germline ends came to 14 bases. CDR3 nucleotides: TGCGCCAGCAGCCAATTTCGGGTCTTGGGTTCACCCCTCCACTTT. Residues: CASSQFRVLGSPLHF.

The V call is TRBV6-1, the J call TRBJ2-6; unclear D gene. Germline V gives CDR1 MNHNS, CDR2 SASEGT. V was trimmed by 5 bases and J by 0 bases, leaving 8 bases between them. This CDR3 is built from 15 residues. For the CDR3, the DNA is TGTGCCAGCAGTATGATACTCTCTGGGGCCAACGTCCTGACTTTC. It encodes CASSMILSGANVLTF.

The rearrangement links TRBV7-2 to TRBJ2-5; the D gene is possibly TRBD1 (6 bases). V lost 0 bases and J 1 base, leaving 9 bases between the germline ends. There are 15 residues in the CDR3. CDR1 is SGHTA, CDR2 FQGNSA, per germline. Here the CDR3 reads CASSLAGTPQETQYF. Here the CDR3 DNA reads TGTGCCAGCAGCTTAGCCGGGACACCCCAAGAGACCCAGTACTTC.